This is a list of T cell receptor beta chains from one sample in a study of a mutant IDH1 vaccine in newly diagnosed glioma. Sequenced by immunoSEQ multiplex PCR; TCRdb stores in-frame clones only, minus some. Among tens of thousands of clones listed, about 91% were seen once. The specimen was PBMCs, collected from a glioma patient treated with radiotherapy, temozolomide or both. Source of these receptors: a man in his fifties with glioma. The CDR3 runs from the conserved cysteine through the conserved F or W. D genes are given only for firm matches. Size is omitted from some rows. Given values are once, few, many or a class for expanded clones.

CDR3aa,CDR3nt,j_gene,d_gene,abundance,v_gene
CASSGGTAKSSGANVLTF,TGTGCCAGCAGCGGAGGGACAGCAAAAAGCTCTGGGGCCAACGTCCTGACTTTC,TRBJ2-6,TRBD1,once,TRBV9
CASSVWDGDQQETQYF,TGTGCCAGCAGCGTATGGGACGGAGACCAGCAAGAGACCCAGTACTTC,TRBJ2-5,-,-,TRBV7-8
CASSEGRNRAFF,TGTGCCAGCAGTGAAGGGAGGAACAGAGCTTTCTTT,TRBJ1-1,-,-,TRBV2
CASSLSGTGGYGYTF,TGTGCCAGCAGTTTATCCGGGACAGGGGGCTATGGCTACACCTTC,TRBJ1-2,TRBD1,-,TRBV27
CASSPLAGLGNEQFF,TGTGCTAGCAGCCCACTAGCGGGGCTGGGCAATGAGCAGTTCTTC,TRBJ2-1,TRBD2,-,TRBV7-7
CASSYGKGPFAGYTF,TGTGCCAGCAGTTACGGGAAGGGACCCTTCGCGGGCTACACCTTC,TRBJ1-2,-,-,TRBV6-6
CASSFRTRGDGYTF,TGTGCCAGCAGTTTTAGGACCCGAGGGGATGGCTACACCTTC,TRBJ1-2,-,-,TRBV27
CASSQVAGTGKLFF,TGCGCCAGCAGCCAAGTTGCAGGGACTGGGAAACTGTTTTTT,TRBJ1-4,-,-,TRBV4-3
CASSQELSPGYTDTQYF,TGTGCCAGCAGCCAAGAGCTTTCCCCAGGGTACACAGATACGCAGTATTTT,TRBJ2-3,-,-,TRBV14
CASSQDRAVHEQYF,TGCGCCAGCAGCCAAGACAGGGCGGTCCACGAGCAGTACTTC,TRBJ2-7,-,-,TRBV4-1
CASSHVATHTSGGEQFF,TGCGCCAGCAGCCATGTCGCCACGCATACTAGCGGGGGAGAGCAGTTCTTC,TRBJ2-1,TRBD2,-,TRBV4-1
CASTLGTSGSEQFF,TGCGCCAGCACTCTGGGGACTAGCGGGAGTGAGCAGTTCTTC,TRBJ2-1,TRBD2,-,TRBV10-2
CASSPGGYEQYF,TGTGCCAGCAGCCCCGGGGGATACGAGCAGTACTTC,TRBJ2-7,-,-,TRBV28
CASSRGAGDTEAFF,TGTGCCAGCAGCAGGGGGGCAGGGGACACTGAAGCTTTCTTT,TRBJ1-1,-,-,TRBV5-6
CASSQTSGRDIQYF,TGTGCCAGCAGCCAGACTAGCGGTAGGGACATTCAGTACTTC,TRBJ2-4,TRBD2,-,TRBV7-2
CASSGFSDTGELFF,TGTGCCAGCAGCGGTTTCTCCGACACCGGGGAGCTGTTTTTT,TRBJ2-2,-,-,TRBV7-8
CASSLDRGHIEQYF,TGTGCCAGTAGCCTGGACAGGGGGCATATCGAGCAGTACTTC,TRBJ2-7,TRBD1,-,TRBV19
CASSTPQGYYGYTF,TGTGCCAGCAGCACCCCACAGGGGTACTATGGCTACACCTTC,TRBJ1-2,TRBD1,-,TRBV5-4
CASSLFPGNTEAFF,TGTGCCAGCAGTTTGTTTCCGGGGAACACTGAAGCTTTCTTT,TRBJ1-1,-,-,TRBV27
CASSAGGRSDTQYF,TGTGCCAGCAGTGCAGGAGGCCGGTCAGATACGCAGTATTTT,TRBJ2-3,-,-,TRBV28
CASSSYSTDTQYF,TGTGCCAGTAGCTCATACAGCACAGATACGCAGTATTTT,TRBJ2-3,-,-,TRBV19
CASSGRDLGYTF,TGTGCCAGCAGCGGTAGGGACCTAGGCTACACCTTC,TRBJ1-2,-,-,TRBV28
CASSLRTSGSPQETQYF,TGTGCCAGCAGCTTAAGGACTAGCGGGAGCCCACAAGAGACCCAGTACTTC,TRBJ2-5,TRBD2,few,TRBV7-9
CASSTNESPPGFGYTF,TGTGCCAGCAGCACCAACGAGTCACCTCCAGGGTTTGGCTACACCTTC,TRBJ1-2,-,-,TRBV7-2
CASRTMSINSPLHF,TGTGCCAGCAGGACGATGAGTATCAATTCACCCCTCCACTTT,TRBJ1-6,-,-,TRBV27
CASSQTESYEQYF,TGCGCCAGCAGTCAAACAGAATCCTACGAGCAGTACTTC,TRBJ2-7,-,-,TRBV5-1
CASSLRGFSGANVLTF,TGTGCCAGCAGTTTACGAGGGTTCTCTGGGGCCAACGTCCTGACTTTC,TRBJ2-6,-,-,TRBV28
CASSSRQGQIYGYTF,TGTGCCAGCAGCTCTCGACAGGGACAAATCTATGGCTACACCTTC,TRBJ1-2,TRBD1,-,TRBV5-6
CASTELRSAEQYF,TGTGCCAGCACTGAGCTCCGGAGCGCCGAGCAGTACTTC,TRBJ2-7,-,medium-sized,TRBV2
CASGLVLAGMGEQFF,TGTGCTAGTGGTTTGGTGCTAGCGGGAATGGGTGAGCAGTTCTTC,TRBJ2-1,TRBD2,-,TRBV12-5
CASSLGSGGPGYTF,TGTGCCAGCAGCTTGGGGAGCGGGGGACCGGGCTACACCTTC,TRBJ1-2,-,-,TRBV5-6
CASSVGLGLGGDHTGELFF,TGTGCCAGCAGCGTAGGATTGGGGCTTGGCGGGGACCACACCGGGGAGCTGTTTTTT,TRBJ2-2,-,-,TRBV9
CASSLALTTDTQYF,TGTGCCAGCAGCTTAGCGCTGACCACAGATACGCAGTATTTT,TRBJ2-3,-,-,TRBV7-2
CASSWGAGPSYEQYF,TGTGCCAGCAGCTGGGGGGCAGGCCCCTCCTACGAGCAGTACTTC,TRBJ2-7,-,-,TRBV7-9
CASSFLGPTEAFF,TGTGCCAGCAGTTTTCTGGGACCCACTGAAGCTTTCTTT,TRBJ1-1,-,-,TRBV27
CASSLSRSQETQYF,TGTGCCAGCAGTTTATCGCGCAGCCAAGAGACCCAGTACTTC,TRBJ2-5,-,-,TRBV27
CASSLRVASGTYNEQFF,TGTGCCAGCAGCTTACGTGTGGCGAGCGGTACATACAATGAGCAGTTCTTC,TRBJ2-1,-,-,TRBV11-2